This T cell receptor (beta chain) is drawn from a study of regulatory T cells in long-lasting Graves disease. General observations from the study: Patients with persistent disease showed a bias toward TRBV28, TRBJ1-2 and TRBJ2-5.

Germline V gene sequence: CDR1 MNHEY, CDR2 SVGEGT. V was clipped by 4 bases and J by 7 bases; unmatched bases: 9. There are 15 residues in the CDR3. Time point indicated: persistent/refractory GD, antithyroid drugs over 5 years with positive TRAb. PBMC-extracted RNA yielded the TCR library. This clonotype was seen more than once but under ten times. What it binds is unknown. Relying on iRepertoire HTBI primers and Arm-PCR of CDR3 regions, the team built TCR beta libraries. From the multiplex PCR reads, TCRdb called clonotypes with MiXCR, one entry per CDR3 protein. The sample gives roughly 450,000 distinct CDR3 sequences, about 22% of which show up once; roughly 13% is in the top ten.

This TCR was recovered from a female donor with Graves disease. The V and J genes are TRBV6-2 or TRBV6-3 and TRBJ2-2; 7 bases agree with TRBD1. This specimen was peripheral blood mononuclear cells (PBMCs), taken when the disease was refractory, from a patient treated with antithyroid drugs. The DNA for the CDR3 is TGTGCCAGCAGTTCCTGGGACAGAGCCCGCGGGGAGCTGTTTTTT. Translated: CASSSWDRARGELFF.